This T cell receptor (beta chain) was sequenced in a study of response to subunit inactivated influenza vaccine (dated by TCRdb to between 2018 and 2020). Regarding the study in general: The study used deep quantitative T cell receptor repertoire profiling to track responses to a trivalent subunit inactivated influenza vaccine.

Library preparation employed RT-PCR. The run used an Illumina HiSeq 2500. Through fastp at Q25 and MiXCR, TCRdb rebuilt clones from the public reads, retaining in-frame beta chains. Each CDR3 protein gets just one entry, which takes the most common genes and DNA from the rows behind it. The table for this sample lists 650,000 to 800,000 distinct CDR3 sequences; about 15% of them were counted only once. The ten top clones hold 5.5% to 8% of the sample. There are 15 amino acids in the CDR3, from cysteine to phenylalanine inclusive. CDR3 DNA only is kept here, 45 bases in frame from base 1. V is trimmed back by 4 bases and J by 5 bases, and the junction contains 7 bases that no gene match accounts for. CDR1 LGHNA and CDR2 YNFKEQ were looked up in the germline V gene. As for this clonotype: There is no known antigen for this receptor. Base qualities were left out, and no much larger clone turns up one base away.

Paper-wide results and their limitations: It was suggested by the authors that each seasonal influenza vaccination may recruit only a limited number of new T cells.

The rearranged chain carries TRBV4-2 and TRBJ2-5; 10 central bases correspond to TRBD2. This TCR derives from a man aged 45-65 years who received an inactivated influenza vaccine. Donor details come from another sample of the same person, matched by shared clones. The sample in question was PBMCs from blood, obtained 14 days before vaccination. The nucleotide sequence is given as TGTGCCAGCAGCCCTGGGACTAGCGCAGTGGAGACCCAGTACTTC. This is translated as CASSPGTSAVETQYF.